This TCR beta chain was obtained from a study of blood T cells in healthy people across ages (dated by TCRdb to the mid-2010s). For the study in its entirety: In model experiments, template switching captured roughly one uniquely barcoded TCR beta cDNA molecule for every two T cells. Age-related changes in TCR beta repertoire diversity were measured in the study by deep sequencing normalized with unique cDNA molecular identifiers. Four age groups were formed from the donors: young (average approximately 17 years), middle-aged (around 37), aged (roughly 59) and long-lived (less than 85). To avoid experimental bias, donors of different ages were distributed randomly across sequencing lanes. Two additional independent replicas of 1 million unique cDNA reads from the same blood draw were analyzed for two donors (one aged 18 to 30 and one aged 80 or older).

Donors were about 36 systemically healthy Caucasian individuals from Russia aged roughly 6 to 90 years. Each donor gave about 9.8 milliliters of peripheral blood, drawn into EDTA-treated Vacutainer tubes. PBMCs were isolated by Ficoll-Paque density-gradient centrifugation, with at least 6 million obtained per sample. Trizol reagent was used to extract total RNA from PBMCs, with at least 6 micrograms per sample. The percentages of naive CD45RAhigh/CD27high T cells were determined by flow cytometry on a PBMC aliquot from every donor. Results the study describes overall, beyond this receptor: Estimates of total diversity from one million sequenced T cells were regarded as lower bounds and underestimates. Compared with the aged group, more naive CD4+ T cells, fewer expanded clones and increased TCR diversity were shown by the long-lived group, suggesting age selection. As age increased, observed TCR beta diversity per million T cells dropped in a roughly linear way, and a significant reduction was already evident by age 40. Observed TCR beta diversity correlated strongly with the percentage of naive T cells measured by flow cytometry. The CMV infection status of donors was not known, potentially confounding age-related changes in expanded clonotypes. Since profiling was done on bulk unsorted PBMCs, naive and antigen-experienced compartments could not be conclusively compared.

On this clonotype itself: What this receptor recognizes is not known. No clone much larger than this one lies a single base away; base qualities are absent.

Libraries were made using 5' RACE. TCRdb lists the instrument as Illumina HiSeq 2500. A second PCR of roughly 7 to 12 cycles was run with a J-beta primer mix and a sample-barcoded 5' primer. A template-switch 5' adaptor carrying 12 random nucleotides introduced a unique molecular identifier onto each TCR beta cDNA molecule. Each sample yielded at least 3 million CDR3-containing paired-end reads. First-strand cDNA was synthesized from all RNA with the Mint cDNA synthesis kit, primed by a TRBC-specific oligonucleotide. All cDNA was treated with uracil-DNA glycosylase and then went through a first 18-cycle PCR with the universal primers M1SS and BC2_uni_R. The source study handled its data this way. Each sample was normalized by randomly selecting 1 million high-quality reads, each carrying a distinct molecular identifier. Reads sharing molecular identifiers were discarded rather than binned into consensus sequences. MiTCR, set to a Q25 quality threshold and the strictest error-elimination algorithm, was used for CDR3 identification, clonotype clustering and error correction. A nonparametric unseen species model using Euler transformation provided a lower-bound estimate of total TCR beta diversity. The public reads were reprocessed in TCRdb via fastp at Q25 and MiXCR, keeping in-frame beta chains. Every distinct CDR3 protein forms one entry, paired with its most common genes and DNA. These V and J calls derive from TCRdb rather than the authors' analysis. The sample table holds approximately 690,000 distinct CDR3 sequences, of which 35% to 50% were seen once. Of the sample, 30% falls within the top ten clones.

This receptor was taken from an elderly man in good health. The sequenced material came from blood.

The CDR3 region reads CSVGGGGASYEQYF. The DNA reads as follows: TGCAGCGTGGGGGGAGGGGGCGCTTCCTACGAGCAGTACTTC. The chain is made from TRBV29-1 and TRBJ2-4; the D call is possibly TRBD1 or TRBD2, each sharing 7 bases. The DNA end is a closer match to TRBJ2-7, so the J assignment may be wrong. CDR1 SQVTM and CDR2 ANQGSEA were looked up in the germline V gene. Spanning cysteine to phenylalanine, the CDR3 consists of 14 amino acids. This entry keeps only the CDR3 DNA: 42 bases, framed from base 1.